This T cell receptor beta chain stems from a study of blood T cell repertoires in COVID-19. In the study overall: The United States, Italy and Spain were the sources of the acute and convalescent COVID-19 samples. From T cells, B-cell-depleted T cells, or PBMCs came the material, which was cDNA or gDNA.

Per the original methods: Estimation of nucleated cell counts was performed using reference gene primer amplification. Repertoires were generated with immunoSEQ multiplex PCR, while TCRdb's copy carries only in-frame clones and drops some. V and J calls and clone size are copied from that table; D and trimming were computed from the DNA. The data show around 140,000 clones, roughly 88% seen once. The CDR3 is 16 residues long. Trimming stripped 2 bases from V and 1 base from J, with 14 bases between. The germline CDR1 and CDR2 sequences are MNHEY and SVGAGI. This TCR came from a man aged 65-85 years with acute or convalescent COVID-19. What was sequenced was peripheral blood. This rearrangement joins TRBV6-5 to TRBJ2-5, with unresolved D. This CDR3 is CASSYSPAQVQETQYF. The CDR3 coding sequence is TGTGCCAGCAGTTACAGCCCTGCGCAGGTCCAAGAGACCCAGTACTTC.